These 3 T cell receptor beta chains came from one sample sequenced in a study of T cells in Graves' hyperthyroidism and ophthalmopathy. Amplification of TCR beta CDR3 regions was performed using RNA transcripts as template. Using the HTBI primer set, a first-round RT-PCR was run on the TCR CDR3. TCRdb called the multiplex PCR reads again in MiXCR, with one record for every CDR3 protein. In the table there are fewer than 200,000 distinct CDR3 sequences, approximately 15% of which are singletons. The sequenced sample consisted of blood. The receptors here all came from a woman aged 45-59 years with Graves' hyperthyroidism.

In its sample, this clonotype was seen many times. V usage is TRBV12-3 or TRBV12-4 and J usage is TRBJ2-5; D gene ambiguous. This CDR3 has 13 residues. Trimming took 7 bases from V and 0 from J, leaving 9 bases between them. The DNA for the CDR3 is TGTGCCAGCACCCTAGACAACCAAGAGACCCAGTACTTC. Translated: CASTLDNQETQYF.

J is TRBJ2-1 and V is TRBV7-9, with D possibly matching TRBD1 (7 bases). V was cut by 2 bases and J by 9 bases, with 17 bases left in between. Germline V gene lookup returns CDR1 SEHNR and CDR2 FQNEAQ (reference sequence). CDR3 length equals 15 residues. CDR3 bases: TGTGCCAGCAGCTTACGCAGGGGGGTTCCGAGTGAGCAGTTCTTC. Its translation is CASSLRRGVPSEQFF.

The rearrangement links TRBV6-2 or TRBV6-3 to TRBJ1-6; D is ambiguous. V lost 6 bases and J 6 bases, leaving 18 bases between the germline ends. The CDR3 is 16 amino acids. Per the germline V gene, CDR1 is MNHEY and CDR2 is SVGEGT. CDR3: CASSKNVQVSNSPLHF. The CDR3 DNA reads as TGTGCCAGCAGCAAGAACGTACAAGTCTCTAATTCACCCCTCCACTTT.